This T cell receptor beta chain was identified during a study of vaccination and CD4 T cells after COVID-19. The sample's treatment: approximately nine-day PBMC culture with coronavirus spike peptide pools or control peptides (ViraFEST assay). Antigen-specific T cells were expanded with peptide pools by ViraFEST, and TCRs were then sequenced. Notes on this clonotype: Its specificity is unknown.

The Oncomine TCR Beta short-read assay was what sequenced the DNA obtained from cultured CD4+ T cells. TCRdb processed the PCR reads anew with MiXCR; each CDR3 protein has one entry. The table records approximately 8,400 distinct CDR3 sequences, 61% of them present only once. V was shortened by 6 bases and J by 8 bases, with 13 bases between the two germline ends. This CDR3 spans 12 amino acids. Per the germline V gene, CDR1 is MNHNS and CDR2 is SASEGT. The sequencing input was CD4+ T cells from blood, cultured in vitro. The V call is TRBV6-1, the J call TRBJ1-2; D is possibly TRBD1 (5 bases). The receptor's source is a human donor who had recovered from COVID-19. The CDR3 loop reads CASRRGGWGYTF. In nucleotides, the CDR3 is TGTGCCAGCAGAAGGGGTGGCTGGGGCTACACCTTC.